The 29 T cell receptor beta chains reported below all come from one sample, sequenced in a study of CD8+CD57+ T cells in acquired aplastic anemia. Patients selected for sequencing had displayed CD8+CD57+ cell expansion by flow cytometry. Profiles of TCR beta VDJ and CDR3 were generated from a genomic DNA template. TCRdb independently ran MiXCR on the reads; one entry per CDR3 protein. Counted here are some 170,000 distinct CDR3 sequences, roughly two thirds occurring once; the ten biggest clones make up 35% to 50%. Material for sequencing was sorted CD4+, CD8+, or CD8+CD57+ T cells (not recorded which) from PBMCs. These receptors were collected from a human donor with aplastic anemia.

The genes are TRBV10-3 and TRBJ1-6; D call uncertain. This CDR3 comprises 14 residues. The V end was cut by 3 bases, the J end by 1 base, with 4 bases between. Germline V gene data show CDR1 as ENHRY and CDR2 as SYGVKD. The CDR3 reads CAISDVSYNSPLHF. CDR3 DNA sequence: TGTGCCATCAGTGATGTTTCCTATAATTCACCCCTCCACTTT.

V gene TRBV19 combines with J gene TRBJ1-2, with D maybe TRBD1 (6 bases). The V and J ends lost 3 bases and 4 bases respectively, with 15 bases between them. The V gene's germline CDR1 is LNHDA and CDR2 SQIVND (reference sequence). CDR3 size: 15 residues. CDR3 amino acids: CASSIGGREGYGYTF. For the CDR3, the DNA is TGTGCCAGTAGTATCGGGGGGCGTGAGGGCTATGGCTACACCTTC.

This clonotype showed up many times. This rearrangement joins TRBV6-4 to TRBJ2-1, with D possibly called TRBD1 or TRBD2 (5 bases each). Between the trimmed V and J ends, which lost 6 bases and 6 bases, there was a span of 18 bases. CDR1 and CDR2 (germline): MRHNA, SNTAGT. This CDR3 region has 15 residues. CDR3 DNA sequence: TGTGCCAGCAGCGAGGGTGCGCAGGGTAGCAATGAGCAGTTCTTC. Encoded protein: CASSEGAQGSNEQFF.

This clonotype was picked up a small number of times. The chain joins TRBV20-1 to TRBJ2-7, with TRBD2 matching over 7 bases. Trimming cost V 5 bases and J 3 bases; bases outside gene matches: 10. Germline CDR1 is DFQATT and CDR2 is SNEGSKA (reference sequence). This CDR3 is 14 amino acids long. CDR3 DNA: TGCAGTGCTTCAAAGCTGGGGGGGAGCTACGAGCAGTACTTC. It codes for CSASKLGGSYEQYF.

V and J are TRBV7-8 and TRBJ2-7; possible D gene TRBD1, 5 bases. V lost 2 bases, J lost 11 bases, and 10 bases lay in between. The CDR3 runs 11 residues. Germline V lookup: CDR1 SGHVS, CDR2 FQNEAQ. The chain's CDR3 is CASSLQGTKYF. The CDR3, as DNA: TGTGCCAGCAGCTTACAGGGTACGAAGTACTTC.

This clonotype turned up a few times. The chain recombines TRBV20-1 with TRBJ2-2; no clear D. Germline V gene lookup returns CDR1 DFQATT and CDR2 SNEGSKA (reference sequence). There are 11 residues in the CDR3. V gave up 3 bases and J gave up 9 bases, with 8 bases separating them. The CDR3 nucleotides read TGCAGTGCTAGTGGGAAGCGGGAGCTGTTTTTT. Translation: CSASGKRELFF.

In nucleotides, the CDR3 is TGCAGTGCTACCCCTAGCGGGAGGACGGCCGAGCAGTACTTC. Translating gives CSATPSGRTAEQYF. J is TRBJ2-7 and V is TRBV20-1; TRBD2 matches at 11 bases. The J segment lost 6 bases and the V segment lost 4 bases, leaving 8 bases of the junction unmatched. This CDR3 comprises 14 residues. Germline loops: CDR1 DFQATT, CDR2 SNEGSKA (reference sequence).

The rearrangement uses TRBV19 and TRBJ1-6; D is unclear. V lost 5 bases, J lost 3 bases, and 8 bases lay in between. Germline V lookup: CDR1 LNHDA, CDR2 SQIVND (reference sequence). This CDR3 comprises 14 residues. The CDR3 coding sequence is TGTGCCAGTAGTTTGCAGATCTATAATTCACCCCTCCACTTT. Protein sequence: CASSLQIYNSPLHF.

The chain recombines TRBV7-3 with TRBJ1-2; a weak D match, TRBD1 (6 bases). CDR1 is SGHTA, CDR2 FQGTGA, per germline. Between the trimmed V and J ends, which lost 4 bases and 8 bases, there was a span of 23 bases. The CDR3 runs to 16 residues. Here the CDR3 reads CASSSGEGGSLLGYTF. Written as DNA, the CDR3 is TGTGCCAGCAGCTCCGGGGAGGGGGGGAGTTTGCTCGGCTACACCTTC.

This chain uses TRBV10-3 with TRBJ2-1; 14 bases align to TRBD2. CDR3 size: 14 residues. Germline V gives CDR1 ENHRY, CDR2 SYGVKD. Losses at the gene ends were 6 bases for V and 9 bases for J; bases not matched to a gene: 4. CDR3 sequence reads: CAISSGLAGAEQFF. The CDR3 DNA sequence: TGTGCCATCAGCTCGGGACTAGCGGGAGCTGAGCAGTTCTTC.

This clonotype was counted between two and nine times. A much larger clone lies one base from this, so it may be a read error. The chain is built from TRBV12-3 or TRBV12-4 and TRBJ1-5, with D perhaps TRBD1 (6 bases). V was pared by 6 bases and J by 5 bases, with 20 bases between. The length of the CDR3 is 16 residues. The CDR3 loop reads CASSPSSTGSYQPQHF. In DNA form, the CDR3 reads TGTGCCAGCAGCCCTTCCTCTACAGGGTCGTATCAGCCCCAGCATTTT.

This clonotype has more than one count but fewer than ten. This chain links TRBV11-3 with TRBJ2-5; the D is unclear. The CDR3 spans 10 residues. Trimming took off 6 bases at V and 7 bases at J, with 6 bases between the two ends. From germline, CDR1 is SGHNT and CDR2 YENEEA. Here the CDR3 reads CASRKGTQYF. The DNA for the CDR3 is TGTGCCAGCAGGAAAGGGACCCAGTACTTC.

The V gene is TRBV5-5, the J gene TRBJ2-7; 9 bases line up with TRBD1. CDR3 length: 14 residues. Germline CDR1 SGHKS, CDR2 YYEKEE (reference sequence). V shed 6 bases, J shed 6 bases, and the junction held 10 bases outside the gene matches. The CDR3 protein is CASKSDRGVGEQYF. CDR3 sequence (DNA): TGTGCCAGCAAATCGGACAGGGGTGTAGGCGAGCAGTACTTC. The full variable domain, with the rest looked up from reference TRBV5-5 and TRBJ2-7, is DAGVTQSPTHLIKTRGQQVTLRCSPISGHKSVSWYQQVLGQGPQFIFQYYEKEERGRGNFPDRFSARQFPNYSSELNVNALLLGDSALYLCASKSDRGVGEQYFGPGTRLTVT.

This clonotype was counted a few times. This chain uses TRBV24-1 with TRBJ2-1; TRBD2 agrees at 7 bases. Trimming took 3 bases from V and 6 from J; bases not matched to a gene: 1. This CDR3 contains 13 residues. The germline gives CDR1 KGHDR, CDR2 SFDVKD. The CDR3 region is CATSDGGGNEQFF. DNA of the CDR3: TGTGCCACCAGTGATGGGGGGGGCAATGAGCAGTTCTTC.

The chain links TRBV9 to TRBJ2-1; TRBD1 is a possible D gene (5 bases). CDR1 is SGDLS and CDR2 is YYNGEE in the germline V gene. V dropped 0 bases and J dropped 1 base, with 8 bases sitting between them. This CDR3 is 15 amino acids long. The CDR3 region is CASSVDRKSYNEQFF. The CDR3 DNA is TGTGCCAGCAGCGTAGACAGGAAATCCTACAATGAGCAGTTCTTC. Combining the CDR3 with reference TRBV9 and TRBJ2-1 gives the whole variable domain DSGVTQTPKHLITATGQRVTLRCSPRSGDLSVYWYQQSLDQGLQFLIQYYNGEERAKGNILERFSAQQFPDLHSELNLSSLELGDSALYFCASSVDRKSYNEQFFGPGTRLTVL.

A note on this clonotype: A junction boundary mismatches the germline segment, possibly from a read error. The chain carries TRBV2 and TRBJ2-5; perhaps D is TRBD1 or TRBD2 (5 bases each). The CDR3 extends over 13 amino acids. The germline V gene has CDR1 SNHLY and CDR2 FYNNEI. The CDR3 DNA is TGTGCCAGCAGTGTGGCGGTAGGGGTACGAGGGGACTTC. It codes for CASSVAVGVRGDF. The full variable domain, its missing parts supplied by reference TRBV2 and TRBJ2-5, is EPEVTQTPSHQVTQMGQEVILRCVPISNHLYFYWYRQILGQKVEFLVSFYNNEISEKSEIFDDQFSVERPDGSNFTLKIRSTKLEDSAMYFCASSVAVGVRGDFGPGTRLLVL.

CDR3 DNA: TGTGCCAGCAGTGACCTGACTAGCGGGGGTACGGATACGCAGTATTTT. Translated: CASSDLTSGGTDTQYF. The chain has TRBV2 and TRBJ2-3; 12 positions match TRBD2. Germline CDR1 reads SNHLY; CDR2 reads FYNNEI. This CDR3 region has 16 residues. Trimming cost V 3 bases and J 6 bases; bases outside gene matches: 7.

This chain connects TRBV7-2 to TRBJ2-7; 10 bases align to TRBD2. V was clipped by 5 bases and J by 2 bases; unmatched bases: 3. The CDR3 is 14 amino acids. The germline V gene encodes CDR1 SGHTA and CDR2 FQGNSA. The CDR3 loop is CASSTTSGPYEQYF. DNA of the CDR3: TGTGCCAGCAGCACGACTAGCGGGCCCTACGAGCAGTACTTC.

The V gene is TRBV2, the J gene TRBJ2-1; 7 nucleotides line up with TRBD2. The V gene end was trimmed by 9 bases and the J gene end by 1 base; junction bases not matched to a gene: 9. Germline loops: CDR1 SNHLY, CDR2 FYNNEI. The length of the CDR3 is 15 residues. The CDR3 coding sequence is TGTGCCAGTACCCAGCGGGAATCATCCTACAATGAGCAGTTCTTC. Protein product: CASTQRESSYNEQFF. Full variable domain (rest looked up from reference TRBV2 and TRBJ2-1): EPEVTQTPSHQVTQMGQEVILRCVPISNHLYFYWYRQILGQKVEFLVSFYNNEISEKSEIFDDQFSVERPDGSNFTLKIRSTKLEDSAMYFCASTQRESSYNEQFFGPGTRLTVL.

As regards this clonotype: One end of the junction does not line up with germline, which may come from a read error. The chain combines TRBV2 with TRBJ1-3; D is perhaps TRBD1 (5 bases). This CDR3 contains 13 residues. CDR1 and CDR2 (germline): SNHLY, FYNNEI. CDR3 coding DNA: TGTGCCAGCAGCGCCTCTGGTATAGGGACGGAAGATTTT. Its protein is CASSASGIGTEDF. Drawing the rest from reference TRBV2 and TRBJ1-3, the complete variable domain is EPEVTQTPSHQVTQMGQEVILRCVPISNHLYFYWYRQILGQKVEFLVSFYNNEISEKSEIFDDQFSVERPDGSNFTLKIRSTKLEDSAMYFCASSASGIGTEDFGEGSWLTVV.

This clonotype is a singleton in its sample. The chain joins TRBV7-6 to TRBJ1-1; TRBD1 agrees at 10 bases. The CDR3 is 17 residues long. The junction had 11 bases not matched to a gene; V was cut back by 4 bases and J by 3 bases. Germline V gives CDR1 SGHVS, CDR2 FNYEAQ. The CDR3 DNA sequence: TGTGCCAGCAGCTCCAGACCCCCGGGACAGGGGTACACTGAAGCTTTCTTT. Translation gives CASSSRPPGQGYTEAFF.

This clonotype was observed a handful of times. The gene calls are TRBV7-9 and TRBJ2-7; either TRBD1 or TRBD2 may fit D (6 bases each). In germline, CDR1 is SEHNR, CDR2 FQNEAQ (reference sequence). V was clipped by 7 bases and J by 2 bases, with 15 bases between them. CDR3 size: 14 residues. The CDR3 spells CASTVSGEAYEQYF. In DNA form, the CDR3 reads TGTGCCAGCACGGTATCAGGGGAGGCCTACGAGCAGTACTTC.

The V and J genes are TRBV5-1 and TRBJ2-3, with TRBD1 matching over 9 bases. Germline loops: CDR1 SGHRS, CDR2 YFSETQ. The J segment lost 5 bases and the V segment lost 7 bases, leaving 5 bases of the junction unmatched. This CDR3 is built from 13 residues. CDR3 bases: TGCGCCAGCCGGGGACAGGGAATAGATACGCAGTATTTT. It codes for CASRGQGIDTQYF.

This clonotype has just a few counts. This CDR3 reads CASSQDGTGRSPLHF. The CDR3, as DNA: TGTGCCAGCAGCCAAGACGGCACAGGGCGATCACCCCTCCACTTT. The gene calls are TRBV4-2 and TRBJ1-6, with a weak D call TRBD1 (6 bases). CDR3 length: 15 residues. Germline V lookup: CDR1 LGHNA, CDR2 YNFKEQ. V lost 0 bases and J 10 bases, leaving 13 bases between the germline ends.

The chain has TRBV27 and TRBJ2-1; TRBD2 matches at 9 bases. Germline CDR1 and CDR2: MNHEY and SMNVEV (reference sequence). V shed 3 bases and J 4 bases; nucleotides not matched to a gene: 4. The CDR3 is 15 amino acids. CDR3 protein: CASSLDSGGYNEQFF. For the CDR3, the DNA is TGTGCCAGCAGTTTGGATAGCGGGGGTTACAATGAGCAGTTCTTC.

This clonotype was observed many times. The chain employs TRBV20-1 and TRBJ2-2, with 10 bases that match TRBD1. Trimming at V came to 0 bases and at J to 3 bases, leaving 1 base not matched to a gene. The V gene's germline CDR1 is DFQATT and CDR2 SNEGSKA (reference sequence). This CDR3 region has 15 residues. The CDR3 DNA follows: TGCAGTGCTAGAGATGGGACAGGGGACACCGGGGAGCTGTTTTTT. This translates into CSARDGTGDTGELFF.

By sample share, this clonotype is medium-sized. This sequence joins TRBV7-8 and TRBJ2-5; D tentatively fits TRBD1 or TRBD2 (5 bases each). CDR3 size: 11 residues. Per the germline V gene, CDR1 is SGHVS and CDR2 is FQNEAQ. The V and J ends lost 8 bases and 4 bases respectively, with 8 bases between them. The CDR3 here is CASPGTETQYF. The CDR3 region has the DNA TGTGCCAGCCCCGGGACAGAGACCCAGTACTTC.

There are a few counts of this clonotype. The CDR3, as DNA: TGTGCCAGCAGCTTGGCGGGGGCAGGGACTGAAGCTTTCTTT. This sequence encodes CASSLAGAGTEAFF. The V and J genes are TRBV5-6 and TRBJ1-1, with D perhaps TRBD1 (6 bases). This CDR3 is 14 amino acids long. Germline CDR1 is SGHDT and CDR2 is YYEEEE. The V and J ends lost 0 bases and 5 bases respectively, with 11 bases between them.

The V call is TRBV7-3, the J call TRBJ2-5; D is undetermined. Trimming removed 6 bases from V and 5 bases from J, with 16 bases in between. Germline values: CDR1 SGHTA, CDR2 FQGTGA. The CDR3 is 14 residues long. The DNA of the CDR3 is TGTGCCAGCAGTGAAGCGAGAACAAGCGAGACCCAGTACTTC. Amino acid sequence: CASSEARTSETQYF.